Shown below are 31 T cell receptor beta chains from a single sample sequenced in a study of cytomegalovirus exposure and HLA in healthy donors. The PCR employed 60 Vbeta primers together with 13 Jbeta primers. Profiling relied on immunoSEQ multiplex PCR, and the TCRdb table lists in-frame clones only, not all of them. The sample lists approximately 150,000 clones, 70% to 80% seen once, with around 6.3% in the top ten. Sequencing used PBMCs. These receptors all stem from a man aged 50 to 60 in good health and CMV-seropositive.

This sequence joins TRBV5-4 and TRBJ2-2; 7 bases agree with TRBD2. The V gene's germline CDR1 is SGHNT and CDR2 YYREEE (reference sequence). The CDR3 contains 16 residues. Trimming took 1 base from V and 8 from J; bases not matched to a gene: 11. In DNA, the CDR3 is TGTGCCAGCAGCTTGAGTGGGAGGGCCGGTTTAGGGGAGCTGTTTTTT. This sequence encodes CASSLSGRAGLGELFF.

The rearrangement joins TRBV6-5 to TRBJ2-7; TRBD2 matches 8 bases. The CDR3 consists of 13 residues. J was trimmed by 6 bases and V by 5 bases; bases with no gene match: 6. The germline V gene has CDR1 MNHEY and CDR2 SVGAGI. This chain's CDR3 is CASSQGLGGEQYF. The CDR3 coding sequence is TGTGCCAGCAGTCAGGGACTAGGAGGCGAGCAGTACTTC.

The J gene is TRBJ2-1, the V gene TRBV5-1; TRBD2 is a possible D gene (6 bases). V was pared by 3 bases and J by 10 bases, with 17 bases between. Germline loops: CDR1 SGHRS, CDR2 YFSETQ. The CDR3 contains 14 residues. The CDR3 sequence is CASSWRVVGDEQFF. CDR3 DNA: TGCGCCAGCAGCTGGAGGGTTGTCGGAGACGAGCAGTTCTTC.

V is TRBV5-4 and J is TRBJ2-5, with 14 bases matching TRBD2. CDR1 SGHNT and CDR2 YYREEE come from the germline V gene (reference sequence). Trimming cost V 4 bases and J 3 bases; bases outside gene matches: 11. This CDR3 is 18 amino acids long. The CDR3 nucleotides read TGTGCCAGCAGCGATCAATTAGGACTAGCGGGAGGTAAAGAGACCCAGTACTTC. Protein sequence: CASSDQLGLAGGKETQYF.

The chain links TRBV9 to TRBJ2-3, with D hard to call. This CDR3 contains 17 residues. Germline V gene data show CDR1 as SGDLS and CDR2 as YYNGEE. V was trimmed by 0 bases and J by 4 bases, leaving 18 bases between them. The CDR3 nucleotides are TGTGCCAGCAGCGTAGGAATATTCCAAATCCTAGCAGATACGCAGTATTTT. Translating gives CASSVGIFQILADTQYF.

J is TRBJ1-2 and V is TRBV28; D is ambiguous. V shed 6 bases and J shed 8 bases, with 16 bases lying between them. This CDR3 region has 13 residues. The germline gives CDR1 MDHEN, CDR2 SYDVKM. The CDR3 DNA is TGTGCCAGCAGCTCTAGGACTCGAGGGGGCTACACCTTC. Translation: CASSSRTRGGYTF.

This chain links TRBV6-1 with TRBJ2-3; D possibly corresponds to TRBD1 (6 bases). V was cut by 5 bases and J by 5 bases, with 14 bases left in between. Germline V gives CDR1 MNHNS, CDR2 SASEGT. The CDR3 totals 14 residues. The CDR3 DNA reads TGTGCCAGCAGTATACAGGGTTGGGGAGATACGCAGTATTTT. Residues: CASSIQGWGDTQYF.

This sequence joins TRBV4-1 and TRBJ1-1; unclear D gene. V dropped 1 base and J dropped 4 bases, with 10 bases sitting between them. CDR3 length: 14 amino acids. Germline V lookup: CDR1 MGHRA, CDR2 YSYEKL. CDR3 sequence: CASSQVHVSTEAFF. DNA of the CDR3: TGCGCCAGCAGCCAAGTCCACGTCAGCACTGAAGCTTTCTTT.

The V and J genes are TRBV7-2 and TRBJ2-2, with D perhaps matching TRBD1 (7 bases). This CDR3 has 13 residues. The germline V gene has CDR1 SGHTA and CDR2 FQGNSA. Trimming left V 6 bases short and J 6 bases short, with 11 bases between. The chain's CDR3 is CASRFRGAGELFF. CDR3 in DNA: TGTGCCAGCAGGTTCAGGGGGGCCGGGGAGCTGTTTTTT.

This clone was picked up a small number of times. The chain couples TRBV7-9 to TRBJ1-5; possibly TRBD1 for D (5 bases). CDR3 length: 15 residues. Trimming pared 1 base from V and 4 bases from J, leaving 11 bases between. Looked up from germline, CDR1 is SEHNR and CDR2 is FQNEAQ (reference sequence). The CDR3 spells CASSLVGGGNQPQHF. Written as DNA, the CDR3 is TGTGCCAGCAGCTTAGTGGGTGGGGGGAATCAGCCCCAGCATTTT.

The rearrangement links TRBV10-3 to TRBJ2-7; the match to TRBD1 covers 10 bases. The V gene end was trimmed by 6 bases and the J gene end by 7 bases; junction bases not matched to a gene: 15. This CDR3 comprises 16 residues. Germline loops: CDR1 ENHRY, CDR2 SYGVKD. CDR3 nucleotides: TGTGCCATCAGCCAGAGGGTGGGGACAGGGGTTGGAGAGCAGTACTTC. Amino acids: CAISQRVGTGVGEQYF.

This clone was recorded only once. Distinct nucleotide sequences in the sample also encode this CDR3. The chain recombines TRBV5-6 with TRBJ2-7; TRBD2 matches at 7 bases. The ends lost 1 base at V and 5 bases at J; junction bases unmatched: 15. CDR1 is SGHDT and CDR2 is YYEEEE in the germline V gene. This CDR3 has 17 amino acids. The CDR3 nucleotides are TGTGCCAGCAGCTTGTCAGGGCTTGGAGCGGGACTTCACGAGCAGTACTTC. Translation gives CASSLSGLGAGLHEQYF.

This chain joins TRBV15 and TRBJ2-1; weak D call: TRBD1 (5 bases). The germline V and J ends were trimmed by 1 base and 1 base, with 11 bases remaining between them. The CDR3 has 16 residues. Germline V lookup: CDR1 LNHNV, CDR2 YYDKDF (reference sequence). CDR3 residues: CATSRGPGFSYNEQFF. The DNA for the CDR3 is TGTGCCACCAGCAGAGGCCCAGGGTTTTCCTACAATGAGCAGTTCTTC.

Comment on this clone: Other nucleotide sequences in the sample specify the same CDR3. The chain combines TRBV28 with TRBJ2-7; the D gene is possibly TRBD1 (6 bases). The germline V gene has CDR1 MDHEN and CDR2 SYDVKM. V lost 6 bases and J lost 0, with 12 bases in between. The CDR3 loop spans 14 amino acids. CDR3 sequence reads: CASSRTGYSYEQYF. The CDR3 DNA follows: TGTGCCAGCAGCCGTACAGGGTACTCCTACGAGCAGTACTTC.

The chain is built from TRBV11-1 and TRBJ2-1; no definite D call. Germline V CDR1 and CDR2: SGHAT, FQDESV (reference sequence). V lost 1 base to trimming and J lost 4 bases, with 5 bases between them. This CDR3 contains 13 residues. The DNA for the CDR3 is TGTGCCAGCAGCTTAGGAGAGTACAATGAGCAGTTCTTC. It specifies CASSLGEYNEQFF.

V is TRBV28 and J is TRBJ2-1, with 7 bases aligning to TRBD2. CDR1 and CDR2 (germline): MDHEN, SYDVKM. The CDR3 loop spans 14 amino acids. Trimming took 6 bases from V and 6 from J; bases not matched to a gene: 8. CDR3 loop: CASREAGAFNEQFF. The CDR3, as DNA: TGTGCCAGCAGAGAGGCGGGAGCGTTCAATGAGCAGTTCTTC.

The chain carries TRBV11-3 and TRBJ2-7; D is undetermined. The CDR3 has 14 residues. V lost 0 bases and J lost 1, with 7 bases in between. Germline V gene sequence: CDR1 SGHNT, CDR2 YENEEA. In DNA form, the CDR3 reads TGTGCCAGCAGCTTAGACGGCAGGTCCTACGAGCAGTACTTC. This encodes CASSLDGRSYEQYF.

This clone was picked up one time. In DNA, the CDR3 is TGCAGTGCGATAGCGGTCGAGCAGTACTTC. This sequence encodes CSAIAVEQYF. The V gene is TRBV20-1, the J gene TRBJ2-7; a possible D gene is TRBD2 (6 bases). Looked up from germline, CDR1 is DFQATT and CDR2 is SNEGSKA (reference sequence). The length of the CDR3 is 10 residues. The ends were cut back, 6 bases at V and 6 bases at J, with 9 bases in the middle.

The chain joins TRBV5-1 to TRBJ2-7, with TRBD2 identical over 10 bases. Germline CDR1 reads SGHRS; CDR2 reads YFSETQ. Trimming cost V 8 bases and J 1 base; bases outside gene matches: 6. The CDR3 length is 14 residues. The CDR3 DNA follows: TGCGCCAGTCGAGCGGGAGGGGGGTCCTACGAGCAGTACTTC. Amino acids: CASRAGGGSYEQYF.

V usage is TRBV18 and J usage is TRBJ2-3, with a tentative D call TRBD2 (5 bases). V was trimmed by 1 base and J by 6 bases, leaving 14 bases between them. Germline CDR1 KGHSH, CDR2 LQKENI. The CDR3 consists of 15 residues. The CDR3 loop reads CASSPLEGSLDTQYF. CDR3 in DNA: TGTGCCAGCTCACCACTCGAGGGTTCTCTGGATACGCAGTATTTT.

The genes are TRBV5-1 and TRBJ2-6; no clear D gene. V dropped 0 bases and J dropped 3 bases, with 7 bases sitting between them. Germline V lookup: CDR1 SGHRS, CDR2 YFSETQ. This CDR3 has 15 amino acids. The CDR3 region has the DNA TGCGCCAGCAGCTTGGGAGTGGTTGGGGCCAACGTCCTGACTTTC. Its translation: CASSLGVVGANVLTF. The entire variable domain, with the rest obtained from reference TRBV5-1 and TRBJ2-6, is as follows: KAGVTQTPRYLIKTRGQQVTLSCSPISGHRSVSWYQQTPGQGLQFLFEYFSETQRNKGNFPGRFSGRQFSNSRSEMNVSTLELGDSALYLCASSLGVVGANVLTFGAGSRLTVL.

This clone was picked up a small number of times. CDR3 bases: TGTGCCAGCAGCCCCGGTAACGGCTATGGCTACACCTTC. Translated, it gives CASSPGNGYGYTF. This chain joins TRBV7-9 and TRBJ1-2; D not resolved. From germline, CDR1 is SEHNR and CDR2 FQNEAQ (reference sequence). The CDR3 loop spans 13 amino acids. V was clipped by 5 bases and J by 4 bases, with 11 bases between them. Using reference TRBV7-9 and TRBJ1-2 for the parts outside the CDR3, the full variable domain is DTGVSQNPRHKITKRGQNVTFRCDPISEHNRLYWYRQTLGQGPEFLTYFQNEAQLEKSRLLSDRFSAERPKGSFSTLEIQRTEQGDSAMYLCASSPGNGYGYTFGSGTRLTVV.

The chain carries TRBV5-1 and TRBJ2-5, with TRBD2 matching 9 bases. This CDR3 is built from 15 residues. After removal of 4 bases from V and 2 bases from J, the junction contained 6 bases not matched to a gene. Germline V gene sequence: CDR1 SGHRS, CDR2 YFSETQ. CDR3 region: CASSPGGLAQETQYF. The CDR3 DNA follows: TGCGCCAGCAGCCCCGGAGGACTAGCGCAAGAGACCCAGTACTTC. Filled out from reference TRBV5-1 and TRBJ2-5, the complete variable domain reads KAGVTQTPRYLIKTRGQQVTLSCSPISGHRSVSWYQQTPGQGLQFLFEYFSETQRNKGNFPGRFSGRQFSNSRSEMNVSTLELGDSALYLCASSPGGLAQETQYFGPGTRLLVL.

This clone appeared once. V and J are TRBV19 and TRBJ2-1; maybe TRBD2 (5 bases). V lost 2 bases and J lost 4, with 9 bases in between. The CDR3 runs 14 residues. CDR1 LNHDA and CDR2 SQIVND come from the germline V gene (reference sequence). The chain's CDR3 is CASSIRGSYNEQFF. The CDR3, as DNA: TGTGCCAGTAGTATACGTGGGAGTTACAATGAGCAGTTCTTC. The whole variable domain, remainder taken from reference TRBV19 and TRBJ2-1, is DGGITQSPKYLFRKEGQNVTLSCEQNLNHDAMYWYRQDPGQGLRLIYYSQIVNDFQKGDIAEGYSVSREKKESFPLTVTSAQKNPTAFYLCASSIRGSYNEQFFGPGTRLTVL.

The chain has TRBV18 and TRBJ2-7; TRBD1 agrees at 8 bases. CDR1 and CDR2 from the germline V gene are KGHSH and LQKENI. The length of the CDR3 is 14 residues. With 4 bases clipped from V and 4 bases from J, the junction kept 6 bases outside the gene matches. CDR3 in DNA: TGTGCCAGCTCACAGGACAGGGTTTTGTACGAGCAGTACTTC. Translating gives CASSQDRVLYEQYF.

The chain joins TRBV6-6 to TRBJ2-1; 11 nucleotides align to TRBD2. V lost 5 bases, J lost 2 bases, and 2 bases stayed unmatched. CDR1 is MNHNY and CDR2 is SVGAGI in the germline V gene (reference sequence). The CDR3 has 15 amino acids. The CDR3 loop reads CASSIAGGTYNEQFF. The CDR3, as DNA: TGTGCCAGCAGTATAGCGGGAGGGACCTACAATGAGCAGTTCTTC.

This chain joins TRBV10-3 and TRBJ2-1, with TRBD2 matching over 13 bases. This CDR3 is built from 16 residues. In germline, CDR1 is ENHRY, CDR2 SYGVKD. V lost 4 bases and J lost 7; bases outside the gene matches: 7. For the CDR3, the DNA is TGTGCCATCAGTGGAGAACTAGCGGGAGGGCAGAATGAGCAGTTCTTC. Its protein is CAISGELAGGQNEQFF.

DNA for the CDR3: TGTGCCAGCAGCTTAGGGTGGGGGGACACTGAAGCTTTCTTT. Translation gives CASSLGWGDTEAFF. This chain links TRBV11-3 with TRBJ1-1; D might be TRBD1 (5 bases). The CDR3 runs to 14 residues. Trimming took off 1 base at V and 3 bases at J, with 9 bases between the two ends. Germline CDR1 reads SGHNT; CDR2 reads YENEEA.

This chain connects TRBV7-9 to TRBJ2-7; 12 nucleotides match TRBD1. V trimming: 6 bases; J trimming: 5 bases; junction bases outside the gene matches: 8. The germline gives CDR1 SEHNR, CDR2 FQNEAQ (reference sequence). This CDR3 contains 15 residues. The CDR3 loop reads CASRPPGQGAHEQYF. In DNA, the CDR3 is TGTGCCAGCAGACCACCGGGACAGGGGGCGCACGAGCAGTACTTC. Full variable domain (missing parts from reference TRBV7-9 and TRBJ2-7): DTGVSQNPRHKITKRGQNVTFRCDPISEHNRLYWYRQTLGQGPEFLTYFQNEAQLEKSRLLSDRFSAERPKGSFSTLEIQRTEQGDSAMYLCASRPPGQGAHEQYFGPGTRLTVT.

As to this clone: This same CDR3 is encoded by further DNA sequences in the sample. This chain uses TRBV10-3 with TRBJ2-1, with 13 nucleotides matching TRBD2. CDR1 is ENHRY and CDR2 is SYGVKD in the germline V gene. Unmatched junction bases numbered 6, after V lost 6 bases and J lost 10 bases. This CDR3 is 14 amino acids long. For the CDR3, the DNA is TGTGCCATCAGAGGACTAGCGGGAGACGGCGAGCAGTTCTTC. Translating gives CAIRGLAGDGEQFF.

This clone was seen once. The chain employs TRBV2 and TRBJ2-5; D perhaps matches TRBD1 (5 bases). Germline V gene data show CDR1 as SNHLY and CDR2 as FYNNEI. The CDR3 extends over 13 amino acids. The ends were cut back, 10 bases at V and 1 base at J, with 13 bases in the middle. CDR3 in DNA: TGTGCCACCTCCCCAGGGCCCCAAGAGACCCAGTACTTC. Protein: CATSPGPQETQYF.